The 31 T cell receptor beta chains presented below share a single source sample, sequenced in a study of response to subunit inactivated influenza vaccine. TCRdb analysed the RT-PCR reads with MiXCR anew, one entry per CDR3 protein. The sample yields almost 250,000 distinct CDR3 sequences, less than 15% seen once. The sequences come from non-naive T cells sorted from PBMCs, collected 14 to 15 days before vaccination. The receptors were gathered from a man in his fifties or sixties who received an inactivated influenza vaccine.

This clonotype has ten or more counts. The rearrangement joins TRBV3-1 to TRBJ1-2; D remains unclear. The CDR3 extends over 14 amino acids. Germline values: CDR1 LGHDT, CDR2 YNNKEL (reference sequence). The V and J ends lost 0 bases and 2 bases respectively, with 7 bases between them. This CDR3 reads CASSQDVRNYGYTF. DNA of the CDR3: TGTGCCAGCAGCCAAGATGTGAGGAACTATGGCTACACCTTC.

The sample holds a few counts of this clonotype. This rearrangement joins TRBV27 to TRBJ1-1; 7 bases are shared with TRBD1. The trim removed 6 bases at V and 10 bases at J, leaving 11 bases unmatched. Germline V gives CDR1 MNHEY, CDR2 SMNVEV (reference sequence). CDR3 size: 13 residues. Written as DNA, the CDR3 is TGTGCCAGCAGCGAGAGACAGGGTTGGAGAGCTTTCTTT. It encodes CASSERQGWRAFF.

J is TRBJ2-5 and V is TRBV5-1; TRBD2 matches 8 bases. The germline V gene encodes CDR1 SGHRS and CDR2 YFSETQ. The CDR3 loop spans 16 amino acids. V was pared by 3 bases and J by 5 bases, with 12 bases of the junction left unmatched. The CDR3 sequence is CASSSGRGGASETQYF. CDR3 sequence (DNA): TGCGCCAGCAGCTCCGGTCGGGGGGGGGCCAGCGAGACCCAGTACTTC.

The CDR3 is CASTRVAGELFF. CDR3 coding DNA: TGTGCCAGTACCAGGGTAGCCGGGGAGCTGTTTTTT. V gene TRBV28 combines with J gene TRBJ2-2; weak D call: TRBD1 (5 bases). This CDR3 has 12 residues. V was shortened by 9 bases and J by 6 bases, with 11 bases between the two germline ends. From germline, CDR1 is MDHEN and CDR2 SYDVKM.

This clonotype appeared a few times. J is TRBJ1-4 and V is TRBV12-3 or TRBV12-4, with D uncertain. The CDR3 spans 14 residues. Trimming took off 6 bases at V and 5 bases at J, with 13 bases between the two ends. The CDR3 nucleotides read TGTGCCAGCAGCCTTCGGGCGCAAAATGAAAAACTGTTTTTT. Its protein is CASSLRAQNEKLFF.

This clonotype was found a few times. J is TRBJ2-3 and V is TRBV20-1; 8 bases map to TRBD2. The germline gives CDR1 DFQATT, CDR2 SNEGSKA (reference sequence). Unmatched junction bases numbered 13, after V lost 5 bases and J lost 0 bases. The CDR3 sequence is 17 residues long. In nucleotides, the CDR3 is TGCAGTGCTCAGCCCTTTAGCGGGATGTCTAGCACAGATACGCAGTATTTT. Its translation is CSAQPFSGMSSTDTQYF.

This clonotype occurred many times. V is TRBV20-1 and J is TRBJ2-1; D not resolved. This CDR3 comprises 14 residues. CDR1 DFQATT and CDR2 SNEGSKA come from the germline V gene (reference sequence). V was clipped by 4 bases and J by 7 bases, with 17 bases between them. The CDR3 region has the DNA TGCAGTGCTACTGATACTTGGGCCACGAATGAGCAGTTCTTC. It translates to CSATDTWATNEQFF.

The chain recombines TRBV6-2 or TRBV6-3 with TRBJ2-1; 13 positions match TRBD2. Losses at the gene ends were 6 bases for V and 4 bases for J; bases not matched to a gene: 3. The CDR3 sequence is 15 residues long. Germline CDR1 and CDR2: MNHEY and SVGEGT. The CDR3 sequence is CASSRTSGRYNEQFF. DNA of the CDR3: TGTGCCAGCAGCCGGACTAGCGGGAGATACAATGAGCAGTTCTTC.

The CDR3 DNA is TGTGCCAGCAGCTCGGGACTAGCGGGAGGTTCTTACAATGAGCAGTTCTTC. This translates into CASSSGLAGGSYNEQFF. The gene calls are TRBV7-2 and TRBJ2-1; the match to TRBD2 covers 15 bases. There are 17 residues in the CDR3. Germline CDR1 is SGHTA and CDR2 is FQGNSA. J was trimmed by 4 bases and V by 4 bases; bases with no gene match: 5.

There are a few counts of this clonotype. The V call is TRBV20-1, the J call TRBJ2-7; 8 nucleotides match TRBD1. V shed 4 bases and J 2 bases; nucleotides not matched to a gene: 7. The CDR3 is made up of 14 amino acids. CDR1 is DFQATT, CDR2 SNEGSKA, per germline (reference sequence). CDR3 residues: CSAKRTGPAYEQYF. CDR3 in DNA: TGCAGTGCTAAACGGACAGGGCCAGCCTACGAGCAGTACTTC.

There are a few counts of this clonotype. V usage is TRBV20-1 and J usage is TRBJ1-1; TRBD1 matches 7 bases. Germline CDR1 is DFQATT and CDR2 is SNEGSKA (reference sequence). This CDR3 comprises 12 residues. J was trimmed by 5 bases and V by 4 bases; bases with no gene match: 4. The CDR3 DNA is TGCAGTGCTACGCAGGGGGGAACTGAAGCTTTCTTT. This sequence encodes CSATQGGTEAFF.

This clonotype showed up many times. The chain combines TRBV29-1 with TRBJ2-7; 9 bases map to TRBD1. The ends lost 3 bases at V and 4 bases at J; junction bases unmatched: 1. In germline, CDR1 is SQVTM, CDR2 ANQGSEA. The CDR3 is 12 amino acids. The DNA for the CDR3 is TGCAGCGTTGAGGGACAGGGTTACGAGCAGTACTTC. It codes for CSVEGQGYEQYF.

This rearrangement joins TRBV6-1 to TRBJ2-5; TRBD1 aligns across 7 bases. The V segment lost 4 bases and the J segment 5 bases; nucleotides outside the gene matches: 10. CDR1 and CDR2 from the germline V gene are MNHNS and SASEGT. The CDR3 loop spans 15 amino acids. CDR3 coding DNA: TGTGCCAGCAGTGTCCAACAGGGGTTTTGGGAGACCCAGTACTTC. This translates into CASSVQQGFWETQYF.

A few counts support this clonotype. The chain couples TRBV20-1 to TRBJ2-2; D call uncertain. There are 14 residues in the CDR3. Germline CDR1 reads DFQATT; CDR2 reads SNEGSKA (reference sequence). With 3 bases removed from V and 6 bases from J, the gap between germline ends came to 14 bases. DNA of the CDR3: TGCAGTGCTAGTTACAGTGGGTCCCCCGGGGAGCTGTTTTTT. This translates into CSASYSGSPGELFF.

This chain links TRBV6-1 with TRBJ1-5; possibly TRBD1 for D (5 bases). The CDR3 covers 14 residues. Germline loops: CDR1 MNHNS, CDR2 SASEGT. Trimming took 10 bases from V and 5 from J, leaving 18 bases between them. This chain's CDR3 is CAILGDAGHQPQHF. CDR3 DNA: TGTGCCATCCTTGGGGACGCTGGACATCAGCCCCAGCATTTT.

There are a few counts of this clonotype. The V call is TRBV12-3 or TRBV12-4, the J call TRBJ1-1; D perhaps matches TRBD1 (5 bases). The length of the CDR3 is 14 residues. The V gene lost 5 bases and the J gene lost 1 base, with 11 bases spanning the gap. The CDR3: CASSLFGGNTEAFF. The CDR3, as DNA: TGTGCCAGCAGTCTCTTCGGGGGGAACACTGAAGCTTTCTTT.

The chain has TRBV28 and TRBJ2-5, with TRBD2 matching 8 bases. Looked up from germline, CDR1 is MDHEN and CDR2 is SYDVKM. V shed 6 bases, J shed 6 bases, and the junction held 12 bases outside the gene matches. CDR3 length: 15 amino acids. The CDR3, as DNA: TGTGCCAGCAGCCGCTCCGCGGGGGGCGCAAAGACCCAGTACTTC. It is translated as CASSRSAGGAKTQYF.

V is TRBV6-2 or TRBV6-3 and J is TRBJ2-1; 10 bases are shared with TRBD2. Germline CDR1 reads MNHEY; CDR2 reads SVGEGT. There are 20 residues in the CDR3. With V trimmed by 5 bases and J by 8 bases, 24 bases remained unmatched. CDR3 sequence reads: CASSPPFRRLPGLALDEQFF. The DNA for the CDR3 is TGTGCCAGCAGTCCCCCGTTTAGGCGTCTCCCGGGACTAGCGCTCGATGAGCAGTTCTTC.

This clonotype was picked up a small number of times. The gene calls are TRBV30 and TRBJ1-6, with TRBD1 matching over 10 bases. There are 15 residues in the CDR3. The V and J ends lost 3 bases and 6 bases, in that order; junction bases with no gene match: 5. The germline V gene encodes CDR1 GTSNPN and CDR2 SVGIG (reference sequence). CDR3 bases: TGTGCCTGGAGCCGACAGGGGGCAATTAATTCACCCCTCCACTTT. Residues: CAWSRQGAINSPLHF.

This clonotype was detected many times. The chain's CDR3 is CASRQQGDRGKLFF. The CDR3 nucleotides are TGTGCCAGCAGACAACAGGGGGATAGAGGAAAACTGTTTTTT. V gene TRBV12-3 or TRBV12-4 combines with J gene TRBJ1-4, with 8 bases matching TRBD1. Trimming removed 6 bases from V and 10 bases from J; junction bases left unmatched: 10. There are 14 residues in the CDR3.

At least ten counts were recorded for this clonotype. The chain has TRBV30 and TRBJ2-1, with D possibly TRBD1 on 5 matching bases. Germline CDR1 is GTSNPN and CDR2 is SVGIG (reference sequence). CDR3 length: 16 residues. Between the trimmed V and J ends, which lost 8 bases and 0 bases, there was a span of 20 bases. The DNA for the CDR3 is TGTGCCAGCATAAGGGGTACCCTGGGCTCCTACAATGAGCAGTTCTTC. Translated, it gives CASIRGTLGSYNEQFF.

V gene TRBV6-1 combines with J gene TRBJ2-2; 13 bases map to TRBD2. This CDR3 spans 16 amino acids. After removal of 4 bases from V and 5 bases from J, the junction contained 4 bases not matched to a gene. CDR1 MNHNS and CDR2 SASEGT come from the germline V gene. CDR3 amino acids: CASSGTSGSYTGELFF. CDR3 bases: TGTGCCAGCAGTGGGACTAGCGGGAGTTATACCGGGGAGCTGTTTTTT.

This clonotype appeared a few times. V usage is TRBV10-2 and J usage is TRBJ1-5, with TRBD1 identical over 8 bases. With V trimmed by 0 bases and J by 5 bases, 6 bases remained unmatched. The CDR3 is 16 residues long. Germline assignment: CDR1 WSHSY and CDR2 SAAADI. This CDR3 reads CASSESMGRGHQPQHF. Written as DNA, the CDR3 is TGCGCCAGCAGTGAGTCGATGGGCAGGGGGCATCAGCCCCAGCATTTT.

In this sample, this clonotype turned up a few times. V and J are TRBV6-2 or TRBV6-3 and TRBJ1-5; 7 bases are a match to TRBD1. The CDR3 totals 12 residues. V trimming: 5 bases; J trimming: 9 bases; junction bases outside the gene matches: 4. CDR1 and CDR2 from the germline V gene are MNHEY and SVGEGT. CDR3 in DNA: TGTGCCAGCAGTCACAGGGGAGGGCCCCAGCATTTT. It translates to CASSHRGGPQHF.

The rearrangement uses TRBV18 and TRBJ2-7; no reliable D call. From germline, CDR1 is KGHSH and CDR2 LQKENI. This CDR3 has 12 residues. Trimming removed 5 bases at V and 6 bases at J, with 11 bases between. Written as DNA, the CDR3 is TGTGCCAGCTCATCTGAGAGGCTCGAGCAGTACTTC. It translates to CASSSERLEQYF.

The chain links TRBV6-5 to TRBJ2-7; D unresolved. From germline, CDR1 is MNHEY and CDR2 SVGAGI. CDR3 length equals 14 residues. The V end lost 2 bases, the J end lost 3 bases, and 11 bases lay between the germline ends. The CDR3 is CASSYRAPYYEQYF. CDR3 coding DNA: TGTGCCAGCAGTTACCGGGCTCCCTACTACGAGCAGTACTTC.

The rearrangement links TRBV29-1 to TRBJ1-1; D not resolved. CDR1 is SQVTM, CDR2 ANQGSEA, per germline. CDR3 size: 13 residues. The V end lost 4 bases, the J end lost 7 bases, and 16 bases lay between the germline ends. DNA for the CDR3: TGCAGCGTTGTCCTGGGGAGCCGACGTGAAGCTTTCTTT. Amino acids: CSVVLGSRREAFF.

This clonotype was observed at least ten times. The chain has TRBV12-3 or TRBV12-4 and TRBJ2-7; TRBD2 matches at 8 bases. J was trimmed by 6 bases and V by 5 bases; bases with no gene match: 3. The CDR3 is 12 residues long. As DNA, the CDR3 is TGTGCCAGCAGTGGTAGCGGGACCGAGCAGTACTTC. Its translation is CASSGSGTEQYF.

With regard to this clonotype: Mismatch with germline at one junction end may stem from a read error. The CDR3 DNA follows: TGCAGCGCTAAAACCGGGACAGGGGACACCGGGGAGCTGTTTTTT. This sequence encodes CSAKTGTGDTGELFF. The V and J genes are TRBV20-1 and TRBJ2-2; 10 nucleotides agree with TRBD1. The germline CDR1 and CDR2 sequences are DFQATT and SNEGSKA (reference sequence). The CDR3 has 15 residues.

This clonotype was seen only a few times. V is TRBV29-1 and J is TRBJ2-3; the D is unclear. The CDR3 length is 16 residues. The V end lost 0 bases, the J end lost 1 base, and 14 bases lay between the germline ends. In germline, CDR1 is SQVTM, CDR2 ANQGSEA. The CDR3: CSVEDVLDRRTDTQYF. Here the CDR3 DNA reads TGCAGCGTTGAAGATGTGCTGGACCGACGCACAGATACGCAGTATTTT.

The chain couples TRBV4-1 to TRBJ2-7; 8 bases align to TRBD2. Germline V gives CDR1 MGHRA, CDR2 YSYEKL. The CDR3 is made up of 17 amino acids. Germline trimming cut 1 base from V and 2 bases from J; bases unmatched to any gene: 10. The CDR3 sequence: CASSQVLLAASTYEQYF. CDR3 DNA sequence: TGCGCCAGCAGCCAAGTCTTACTAGCGGCCTCCACCTACGAGCAGTACTTC.